Below, 23 T cell receptor beta chains from the same sample are listed, as sequenced in a study of blood T cell repertoires in COVID-19. Here immunoSEQ multiplex PCR was the method, and the copy in TCRdb shows in-frame clones only, minus some. Among some 88,000 clones listed, 91% were seen once. Material for sequencing was peripheral blood. These receptors were taken from a human donor with active COVID-19. The donor label of this sample is uncertain.

This clone was counted once. This chain connects TRBV7-2 to TRBJ1-4; D uncertain. The V and J ends lost 5 bases and 4 bases respectively, with 14 bases between them. This CDR3 is built from 15 residues. The germline V gene encodes CDR1 SGHTA and CDR2 FQGNSA. CDR3 sequence (DNA): TGTGCCAGCAGCCCCCGGAGGGTTGGTAATGAAAAACTGTTTTTT. As protein: CASSPRRVGNEKLFF.

The chain carries TRBV5-1 and TRBJ1-1, with D hard to call. The CDR3 is 14 amino acids. Germline V gene sequence: CDR1 SGHRS, CDR2 YFSETQ. V dropped 3 bases and J dropped 0 bases, with 9 bases sitting between them. The DNA of the CDR3 is TGCGCCAGCAGCTCGAAGGGAGTGAACACTGAAGCTTTCTTT. Translated, it gives CASSSKGVNTEAFF.

This clone was seen once. The V gene is TRBV2, the J gene TRBJ2-3; 10 bases are shared with TRBD2. V lost 5 bases and J lost 1; bases outside the gene matches: 3. The CDR3 is made up of 15 amino acids. From germline, CDR1 is SNHLY and CDR2 FYNNEI. The chain's CDR3 is CASSTSGGGTDTQYF. The CDR3 region has the DNA TGTGCCAGCAGTACAAGCGGGGGGGGCACAGATACGCAGTATTTT.

The chain is built from TRBV5-1 and TRBJ1-1; D possibly corresponds to TRBD1 (5 bases). V lost 4 bases and J lost 3, with 10 bases in between. The CDR3 has 13 residues. Germline V CDR1 and CDR2: SGHRS, YFSETQ. The CDR3 nucleotides read TGCGCCAGCAGCAGGCAGGGTGACACTGAAGCTTTCTTT. As protein: CASSRQGDTEAFF.

This chain joins TRBV5-6 and TRBJ1-2, with 10 nucleotides matching TRBD1. The ends lost 4 bases at V and 12 bases at J; junction bases unmatched: 9. This CDR3 comprises 13 residues. Germline CDR1 is SGHDT and CDR2 is YYEEEE. The CDR3 is CASSQRTGGRDTF. CDR3 DNA: TGTGCCAGCAGCCAACGGACAGGGGGAAGGGACACCTTC.

The gene calls are TRBV7-3 and TRBJ1-1; D not certain. CDR3 length: 13 amino acids. Deletions cut 5 bases from V and 1 base from J, with 8 bases between. The V gene's germline CDR1 is SGHTA and CDR2 FQGTGA. CDR3 in DNA: TGTGCCAGCAGCAGAGCTAAGAACACTGAAGCTTTCTTT. Translated: CASSRAKNTEAFF.

In this sample, this clone turned up once. This chain uses TRBV4-1 with TRBJ1-4; TRBD1 matches at 9 bases. CDR1 is MGHRA, CDR2 YSYEKL, per germline. This CDR3 contains 15 residues. J gave up 7 bases and V 3 bases, and 6 bases lay outside the gene matches. For the CDR3, the DNA is TGCGCCAGCAGCCATGGGACAGGGAGGGGTGAAAAACTGTTTTTT. Translated: CASSHGTGRGEKLFF.

The chain combines TRBV7-9 with TRBJ2-1; D not resolved. The CDR3 loop spans 12 amino acids. Looked up from germline, CDR1 is SEHNR and CDR2 is FQNEAQ (reference sequence). Trimming pared 5 bases from V and 7 bases from J, leaving 9 bases between. CDR3 region: CASSPSVNEQFF. CDR3 DNA sequence: TGTGCCAGCAGCCCCTCGGTGAATGAGCAGTTCTTC.

The V and J genes are TRBV7-8 and TRBJ1-5; TRBD1 is a possible D gene (5 bases). V was pared by 1 base and J by 11 bases, with 18 bases between. The V gene's germline CDR1 is SGHVS and CDR2 FQNEAQ. The CDR3 runs to 15 residues. The CDR3: CASSLGLQGKAAQHF. In DNA, the CDR3 is TGTGCCAGCAGCTTAGGCCTCCAGGGCAAGGCAGCCCAGCATTTT.

J is TRBJ2-5 and V is TRBV19; possibly TRBD1 for D (6 bases). The V end was cut by 4 bases, the J end by 5 bases, with 17 bases between. The germline CDR1 and CDR2 sequences are LNHDA and SQIVND (reference sequence). This CDR3 is built from 15 residues. The CDR3 loop is CASSNGVQGGETQYF. The DNA for the CDR3 is TGTGCCAGTAGTAACGGGGTACAGGGTGGGGAGACCCAGTACTTC.

This clone turned up a few times. The chain employs TRBV27 and TRBJ1-5; D not certain. CDR1 is MNHEY, CDR2 SMNVEV, per germline (reference sequence). V shed 7 bases and J shed 0 bases, with 13 bases lying between them. This CDR3 is built from 15 residues. CDR3 residues: CASKWRMDSNQPQHF. CDR3 sequence (DNA): TGTGCCAGCAAGTGGCGGATGGATAGCAATCAGCCCCAGCATTTT.

This chain connects TRBV5-1 to TRBJ2-1, with 7 bases lining up with TRBD1. This CDR3 has 13 residues. Germline CDR1 is SGHRS and CDR2 is YFSETQ. V lost 1 base and J lost 10; bases outside the gene matches: 5. CDR3 bases: TGCGCCAGCAGCTTGAGACAGGGTAGCGAGCAGTTCTTC. Translating gives CASSLRQGSEQFF.

V gene TRBV5-1 combines with J gene TRBJ1-2; 9 nucleotides match TRBD1. V shed 2 bases, J shed 4 bases, and the junction held 3 bases outside the gene matches. Germline V CDR1 and CDR2: SGHRS, YFSETQ. The CDR3 totals 14 residues. CDR3 nucleotides: TGCGCCAGCAGCTTAACAGGGGGCCTCTATGGCTACACCTTC. Protein: CASSLTGGLYGYTF.

The V call is TRBV5-6, the J call TRBJ1-1; the D gene is possibly TRBD1 (6 bases). Trimming pared 3 bases from V and 5 bases from J, leaving 14 bases between. The CDR3 contains 14 residues. CDR1 SGHDT and CDR2 YYEEEE come from the germline V gene. The chain's CDR3 is CASSSPDRRTEAFF. For the CDR3, the DNA is TGTGCCAGCAGCTCACCGGACAGAAGGACTGAAGCTTTCTTT.

This clone is a singleton in its sample. The chain carries TRBV6-5 and TRBJ2-5; 11 positions match TRBD1. The CDR3 spans 15 residues. Germline trimming cut 7 bases from V and 5 bases from J; bases unmatched to any gene: 9. Germline lookup yields CDR1 MNHEY and CDR2 SVGAGI. The CDR3 DNA reads as TGTGCCAGCAAACCGTGGACAGGGGGCACGGAGACCCAGTACTTC. This translates into CASKPWTGGTETQYF.

The rearrangement links TRBV7-6 to TRBJ1-1, with D tentatively TRBD1 (6 bases). V shed 6 bases and J shed 1 base, with 21 bases lying between them. The CDR3 extends over 17 amino acids. Germline loops: CDR1 SGHVS, CDR2 FNYEAQ. This CDR3 is CASSLPRDTKPNTEAFF. As DNA, the CDR3 is TGTGCCAGCAGTTTACCCCGGGACACGAAACCGAACACTGAAGCTTTCTTT.

The rearrangement uses TRBV6-1 and TRBJ1-1; weak D call: TRBD1 (6 bases). V lost 3 bases, J lost 3 bases, and 17 bases lay in between. This CDR3 has 16 amino acids. The V gene's germline CDR1 is MNHNS and CDR2 SASEGT. The CDR3 here is CASSERTVLGYTEAFF. As DNA, the CDR3 is TGTGCCAGCAGTGAGCGGACAGTTTTAGGCTACACTGAAGCTTTCTTT.

J is TRBJ2-5 and V is TRBV6-1; D perhaps matches TRBD2 (6 bases). Germline loops: CDR1 MNHNS, CDR2 SASEGT. Trimming removed 4 bases from V and 1 base from J, with 16 bases in between. The CDR3 totals 16 residues. CDR3: CASSAYKLRGQETQYF. The CDR3 coding sequence is TGTGCCAGCAGTGCCTACAAGCTGCGGGGCCAAGAGACCCAGTACTTC.

The chain is built from TRBV27 and TRBJ2-5; D may be TRBD1 (5 bases). Per the germline V gene, CDR1 is MNHEY and CDR2 is SMNVEV (reference sequence). The CDR3 is 13 residues long. V was pared by 2 bases and J by 5 bases, with 9 bases between. The CDR3 reads CASSLGAGETQYF. The CDR3 DNA follows: TGTGCCAGCAGTTTAGGGGCAGGGGAGACCCAGTACTTC.

The chain is built from TRBV6-5 and TRBJ1-1; 8 bases agree with TRBD1. CDR1 is MNHEY and CDR2 is SVGAGI in the germline V gene. The CDR3 is 15 amino acids. The ends lost 5 bases at V and 5 bases at J; junction bases unmatched: 10. The CDR3 sequence: CASSLGQGWWTEAFF. The DNA of the CDR3 is TGTGCCAGCAGTCTTGGACAGGGTTGGTGGACTGAAGCTTTCTTT.

The chain recombines TRBV7-9 with TRBJ2-1, with TRBD2 identical over 8 bases. There are 16 residues in the CDR3. CDR1 is SEHNR and CDR2 is FQNEAQ in the germline V gene (reference sequence). V shed 5 bases and J 4 bases; nucleotides not matched to a gene: 10. CDR3 region: CASSTQGAGGYNEQFF. The CDR3 coding sequence is TGTGCCAGCAGCACCCAGGGCGCGGGGGGTTACAATGAGCAGTTCTTC.

This sequence joins TRBV6-5 and TRBJ2-7; no clear D gene. CDR3 length equals 13 residues. V was clipped by 7 bases and J by 0 bases, with 10 bases between them. Germline V gene data show CDR1 as MNHEY and CDR2 as SVGAGI. Written as DNA, the CDR3 is TGTGCCAGCACCGGCGGAAGCTCCTACGAGCAGTACTTC. This gives the protein CASTGGSSYEQYF.

This chain joins TRBV5-1 and TRBJ2-5, with D uncertain. V lost 0 bases and J 1 base, leaving 7 bases between the germline ends. Germline CDR1 is SGHRS and CDR2 is YFSETQ. This CDR3 is 14 amino acids long. DNA of the CDR3: TGCGCCAGCAGCTTGGCGTCTAGCCAAGAGACCCAGTACTTC. It specifies CASSLASSQETQYF.